The clone carrying this T cell receptor beta chain has a count of ten or more. The authors built TCR beta libraries using iRepertoire HTBI primers and Arm-PCR of CDR3 regions. TCRdb fed the multiplex PCR reads into MiXCR, producing one record per CDR3 protein. Of around 500,000 distinct CDR3 sequences in the sample, roughly 15% were seen once. Documented time point: newly diagnosed GD, antithyroid drugs for less than 3 months. Scientists built the TCR library using RNA that was extracted from PBMCs. The data were obtained in a study of regulatory T cells in long-lasting Graves disease. This sample also belongs to another study, concerning T cells in Graves' hyperthyroidism and ophthalmopathy. That source adds: Uncontrolled infection, other autoimmune disease, pregnancy or lactation barred patients from enrollment. During a first-round RT-PCR of the TCR CDR3, the HTBI primer set was used.

This clonotype was obtained from a woman aged 35-65 years with Graves disease. Sample: peripheral blood mononuclear cells (PBMCs), taken at new diagnosis, from a patient treated with antithyroid drugs.

DNA of the CDR3: TGTGCCAGCTCACCGATAGGGACCGGGGAGCTGTTTTTT. Protein sequence: CASSPIGTGELFF. J is TRBJ2-2 and V is TRBV18; D is uncertain. V shed 3 bases and J shed 5 bases, with 7 bases lying between them. This CDR3 is 13 amino acids long. Germline lookup yields CDR1 KGHSH and CDR2 LQKENI.